The 9 T cell receptor beta chains below all came from one sample that was sequenced in a study of T cells in Graves' hyperthyroidism and ophthalmopathy. It was RNA transcripts that yielded the amplified TCR beta CDR3 regions. First-round RT-PCR with HTBI primers amplified the TCR CDR3 region. TCRdb re-called the multiplex PCR reads through MiXCR, storing one row per CDR3 protein. The sample includes some 510,000 distinct CDR3 sequences, less than 25% of them seen just once. Sample: blood. Source of these receptors: a man in his late teens or twenties with Graves' hyperthyroidism.

The sample holds a few counts of this clonotype. The CDR3 reads CASRQGIAEAFF. DNA of the CDR3: TGCGCCAGCAGACAGGGGATCGCTGAAGCTTTCTTT. The V call is TRBV4-1, the J call TRBJ1-1, with TRBD1 identical over 7 bases. V dropped 6 bases and J dropped 6; count of bases not matched to a gene: 4. The germline gives CDR1 MGHRA, CDR2 YSYEKL. This CDR3 comprises 12 residues.

This clonotype was counted ten times or more. The rearrangement joins TRBV29-1 to TRBJ1-1, with a tentative D call TRBD1 (5 bases). Deletions cut 3 bases from V and 5 bases from J, with 13 bases between. The CDR3 has 13 residues. Germline V gene lookup returns CDR1 SQVTM and CDR2 ANQGSEA. The chain's CDR3 is CSVDLQAGTEAFF. The CDR3 DNA sequence: TGCAGCGTTGATTTACAGGCGGGGACTGAAGCTTTCTTT.

This clonotype was observed at least ten times. This chain uses TRBV20-1 with TRBJ1-2, with D possibly matching TRBD1 (6 bases). Germline V gene sequence: CDR1 DFQATT, CDR2 SNEGSKA (reference sequence). This CDR3 spans 13 amino acids. V was pared by 5 bases and J by 6 bases, with 16 bases between. The CDR3 sequence is CSASQGESDGYTF. The CDR3 DNA sequence: TGCAGTGCTTCACAGGGAGAAAGTGATGGCTACACCTTC.

The chain links TRBV9 to TRBJ2-5; 7 nucleotides align to TRBD1. Germline loops: CDR1 SGDLS, CDR2 YYNGEE. The J segment lost 4 bases and the V segment lost 4 bases, leaving 7 bases of the junction unmatched. The CDR3 contains 14 residues. CDR3 nucleotide sequence: TGTGCCAGCAGCACCCCCTCAGGGGGAGAGACCCAGTACTTC. It translates to CASSTPSGGETQYF.

The chain uses TRBV6-9 and TRBJ1-1, with D unresolved. The CDR3 covers 11 residues. Deletions cut 0 bases from V and 8 bases from J, with 4 bases between. Per germline, CDR1 MNHGY and CDR2 SVAAGI. The CDR3 DNA is TGTGCCAGCAGTTATTCACAGGAAGCTTTCTTT. As protein: CASSYSQEAFF.

This clonotype showed up many times. The chain links TRBV5-1 to TRBJ1-1, with D maybe TRBD1 (6 bases). There are 13 residues in the CDR3. Trimming cost V 4 bases and J 11 bases, with 18 bases left between them. Germline values: CDR1 SGHRS, CDR2 YFSETQ. In DNA form, the CDR3 reads TGCGCCAGCAGCAACGACCCAGGGGTTGAGGCTTTCTTT. It codes for CASSNDPGVEAFF.

This clonotype was counted at least ten times. The chain employs TRBV4-1 and TRBJ1-5; tentatively, D is TRBD1 (6 bases). The germline V and J ends were trimmed by 4 bases and 4 bases, with 17 bases remaining between them. The CDR3 consists of 16 residues. CDR1 is MGHRA, CDR2 YSYEKL, per germline. The CDR3 spells CASSPWGQVGNQPQHF. The CDR3 DNA is TGCGCCAGCAGCCCCTGGGGGCAGGTGGGGAATCAGCCCCAGCATTTT.

This clonotype was found many times. The V call is TRBV27, the J call TRBJ1-1, with D unresolved. V was clipped by 0 bases and J by 4 bases, with 6 bases between them. The germline gives CDR1 MNHEY, CDR2 SMNVEV (reference sequence). The CDR3 extends over 13 amino acids. The CDR3: CASSLSISTEAFF. In DNA, the CDR3 is TGTGCCAGCAGTTTATCGATCAGCACTGAAGCTTTCTTT.

The table lists this clonotype with many counts. The chain couples TRBV12-3 or TRBV12-4 to TRBJ1-1; D is unresolved. V was trimmed by 3 bases and J by 4 bases, leaving 12 bases between them. CDR3 length: 14 residues. In DNA form, the CDR3 reads TGTGCCAGCAGTTTTGTCACCCAGAGCACTGAAGCTTTCTTT. It translates to CASSFVTQSTEAFF.